This T cell receptor (beta chain) was recorded in a study of blood T cell repertoires in COVID-19. The wider study: Samples taken during acute and convalescent COVID-19 were collected in the United States, Italy and Spain.

Study processing details: Reference gene primer amplification gave estimated nucleated cell counts. TCRdb's copy holds only in-frame clones and misses some; the assay was immunoSEQ multiplex PCR. The D gene and trimming were derived from the DNA, and the V and J assignments and clone size from that table. This sample has over 200,000 clones; 75% to 90% occur once, and the top ten carry around 6.5%. Germline loops: CDR1 LNHDA, CDR2 SQIVND (reference sequence). This CDR3 has 16 amino acids. V shed 0 bases, J shed 0 bases, and the junction held 2 bases outside the gene matches. This clone was observed once.

The chain employs TRBV19 and TRBJ1-5, with 7 positions matching TRBD1. Sample: peripheral blood. The TCR originated in a man aged 60 to 75 who had recovered from COVID-19. CDR3: CASSIEGQNSNQPQHF. In nucleotides, the CDR3 is TGTGCCAGTAGTATAGAGGGACAGAATAGCAATCAGCCCCAGCATTTT. The whole variable domain, remainder taken from reference TRBV19 and TRBJ1-5, is DGGITQSPKYLFRKEGQNVTLSCEQNLNHDAMYWYRQDPGQGLRLIYYSQIVNDFQKGDIAEGYSVSREKKESFPLTVTSAQKNPTAFYLCASSIEGQNSNQPQHFGDGTRLSIL.